This T cell receptor beta chain stems from a study of low-dose radiotherapy and immunotherapy resistance in tumors. This clonotype was counted a few times. This CDR3 is built from 14 residues. With V trimmed by 3 bases and J by 6 bases, 3 bases remained unmatched. Germline V CDR1 and CDR2: MNHNS, SASEGT. Primers used for first-strand cDNA, a TRAV- and TRBV-specific set, covered both alpha and beta chains. Using a constant-region primer together with a V-primer adapter, TCRs were subjected to approximately 20 PCR cycles of amplification. MiXCR, applied by TCRdb to the reads, yields one record per CDR3 protein. The sample lists 10,000 to 15,000 distinct CDR3 sequences, approximately 73% occurring once.

This rearrangement joins TRBV6-1 to TRBJ1-5; 9 bases match TRBD1. This TCR was recovered from a human donor with advanced metastatic prostate, ovarian, gallbladder or colorectal cancer (not recorded which). This table probably holds off-target reads from a library built for another chain. The CDR3 sequence: CASSDGTGIQPQHF. The CDR3 DNA follows: TGTGCCAGCAGTGATGGGACAGGGATTCAGCCCCAGCATTTT.